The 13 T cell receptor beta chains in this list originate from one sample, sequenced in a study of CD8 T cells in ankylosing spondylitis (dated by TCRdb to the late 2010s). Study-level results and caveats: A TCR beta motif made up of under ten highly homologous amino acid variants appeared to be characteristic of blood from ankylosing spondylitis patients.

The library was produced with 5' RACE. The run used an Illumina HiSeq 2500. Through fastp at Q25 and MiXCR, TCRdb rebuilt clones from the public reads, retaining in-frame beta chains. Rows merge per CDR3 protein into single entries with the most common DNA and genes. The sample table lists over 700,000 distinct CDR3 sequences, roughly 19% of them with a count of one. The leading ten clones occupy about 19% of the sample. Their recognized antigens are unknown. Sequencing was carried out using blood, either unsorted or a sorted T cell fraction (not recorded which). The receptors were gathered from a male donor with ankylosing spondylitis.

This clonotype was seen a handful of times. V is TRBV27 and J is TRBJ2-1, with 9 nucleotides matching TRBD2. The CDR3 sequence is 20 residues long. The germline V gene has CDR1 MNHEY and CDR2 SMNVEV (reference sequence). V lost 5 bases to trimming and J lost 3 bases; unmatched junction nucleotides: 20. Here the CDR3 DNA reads TGTGCCAGCAGTCCCCTCACCCTAACTAGCGGGCCAAGCCGCTACAATGAGCAGTTCTTC. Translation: CASSPLTLTSGPSRYNEQFF.

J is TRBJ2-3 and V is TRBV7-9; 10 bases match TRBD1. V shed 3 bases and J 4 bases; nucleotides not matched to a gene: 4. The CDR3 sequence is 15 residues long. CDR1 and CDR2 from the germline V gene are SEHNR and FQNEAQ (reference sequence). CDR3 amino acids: CASSFRDRGPDTQYF. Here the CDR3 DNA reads TGTGCCAGCAGCTTCCGGGACAGGGGTCCAGATACGCAGTATTTT. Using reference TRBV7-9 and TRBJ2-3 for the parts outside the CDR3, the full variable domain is DTGVSQNPRHKITKRGQNVTFRCDPISEHNRLYWYRQTLGQGPEFLTYFQNEAQLEKSRLLSDRFSAERPKGSFSTLEIQRTEQGDSAMYLCASSFRDRGPDTQYFGPGTRLTVL.

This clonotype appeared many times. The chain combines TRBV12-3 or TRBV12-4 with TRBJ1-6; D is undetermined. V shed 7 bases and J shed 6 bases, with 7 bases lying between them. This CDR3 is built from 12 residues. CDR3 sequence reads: CASTATNSPLHF. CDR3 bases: TGTGCCAGCACCGCAACTAATTCACCCCTCCACTTT.

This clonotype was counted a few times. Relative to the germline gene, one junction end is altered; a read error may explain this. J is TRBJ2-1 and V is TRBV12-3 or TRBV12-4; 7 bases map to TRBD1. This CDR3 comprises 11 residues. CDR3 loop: CASSEGQVELF. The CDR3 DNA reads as TGTGCCAGCAGTGAAGGACAGGTTGAGCTCTTC.

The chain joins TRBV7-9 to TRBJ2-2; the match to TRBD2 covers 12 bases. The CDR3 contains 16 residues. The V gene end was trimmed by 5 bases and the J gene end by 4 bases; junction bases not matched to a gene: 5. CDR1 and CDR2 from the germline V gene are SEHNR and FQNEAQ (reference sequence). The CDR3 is CASSTTSGGPTGELFF. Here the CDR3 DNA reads TGTGCCAGCAGCACCACTAGCGGGGGGCCCACCGGGGAGCTGTTTTTT. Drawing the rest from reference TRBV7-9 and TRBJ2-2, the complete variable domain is DTGVSQNPRHKITKRGQNVTFRCDPISEHNRLYWYRQTLGQGPEFLTYFQNEAQLEKSRLLSDRFSAERPKGSFSTLEIQRTEQGDSAMYLCASSTTSGGPTGELFFGEGSRLTVL.

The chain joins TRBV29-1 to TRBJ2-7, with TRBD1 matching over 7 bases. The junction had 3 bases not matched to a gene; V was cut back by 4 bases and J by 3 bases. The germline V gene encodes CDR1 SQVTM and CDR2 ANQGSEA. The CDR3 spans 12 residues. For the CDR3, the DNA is TGCAGCGTTGCCTCAGGGGGCTACGAGCAGTACTTC. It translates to CSVASGGYEQYF.

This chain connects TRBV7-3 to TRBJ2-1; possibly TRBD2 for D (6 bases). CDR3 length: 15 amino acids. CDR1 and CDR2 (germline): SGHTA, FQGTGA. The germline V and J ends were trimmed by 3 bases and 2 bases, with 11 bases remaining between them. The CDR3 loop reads CASSLPGATYNEQFF. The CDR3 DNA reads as TGTGCCAGCAGCTTGCCGGGAGCGACCTACAATGAGCAGTTCTTC.

The CDR3 DNA reads as TGTGCCAGCAGCGAGGCGGGACAGATGGACTATGGCTACACCTTC. It yields the protein CASSEAGQMDYGYTF. The J gene is TRBJ1-2, the V gene TRBV5-6; 7 bases align to TRBD1. Germline CDR1 and CDR2: SGHDT and YYEEEE. The CDR3 runs to 15 residues. The V gene end was trimmed by 4 bases and the J gene end by 3 bases; junction bases not matched to a gene: 9.

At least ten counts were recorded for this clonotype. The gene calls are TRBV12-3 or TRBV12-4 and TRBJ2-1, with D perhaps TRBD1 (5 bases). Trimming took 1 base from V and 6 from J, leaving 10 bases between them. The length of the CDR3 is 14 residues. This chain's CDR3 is CASSLGPDSNEQFF. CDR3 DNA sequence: TGTGCCAGCAGTTTAGGCCCCGACAGCAATGAGCAGTTCTTC.

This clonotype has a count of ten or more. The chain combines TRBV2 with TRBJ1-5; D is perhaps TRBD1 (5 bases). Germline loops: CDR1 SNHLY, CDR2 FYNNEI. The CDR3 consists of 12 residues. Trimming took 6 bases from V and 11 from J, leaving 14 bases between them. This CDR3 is CASRGEAETQHF. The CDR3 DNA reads TGTGCCAGCAGAGGGGAAGCGGAAACCCAGCATTTT.

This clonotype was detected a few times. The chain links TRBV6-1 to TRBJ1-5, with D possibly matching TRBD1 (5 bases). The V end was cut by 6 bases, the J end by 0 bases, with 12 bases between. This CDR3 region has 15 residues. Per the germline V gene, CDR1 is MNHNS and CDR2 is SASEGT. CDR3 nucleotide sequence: TGTGCCAGCAGACCGGACGGGACTAGCAATCAGCCCCAGCATTTT. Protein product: CASRPDGTSNQPQHF.

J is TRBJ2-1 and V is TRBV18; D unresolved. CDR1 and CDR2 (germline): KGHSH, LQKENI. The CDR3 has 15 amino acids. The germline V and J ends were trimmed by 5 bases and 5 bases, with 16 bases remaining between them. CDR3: CASSSSGWYNNEQFF. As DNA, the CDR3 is TGTGCCAGCTCATCGTCTGGATGGTACAACAATGAGCAGTTCTTC.

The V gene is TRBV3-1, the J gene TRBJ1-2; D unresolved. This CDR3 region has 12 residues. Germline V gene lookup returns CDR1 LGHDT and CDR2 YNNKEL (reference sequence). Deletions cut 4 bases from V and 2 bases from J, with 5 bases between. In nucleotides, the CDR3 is TGTGCCAGCAGCCGACAAAACTATGGCTACACCTTC. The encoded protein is CASSRQNYGYTF.